This T cell receptor (beta chain) was sequenced for a study of T cell repertoires in cytomegalovirus infection (dated by TCRdb to the late 2010s). Notes on the research overall: Peptide stimulations targeted recently identified HLA-C-restricted CMV epitopes, whose presentation resists viral immunomodulation, together with well-studied HLA-B-restricted epitopes. Because public TCR beta signatures pointed to carriage of CMV infection together with the matching HLA type, the HLA type of each donor mattered for the analysis. What the research found in general, with its limitations: The ex vivo response was dominated by HLA-C-restricted CMV-specific TCR beta clonotypes, and the single most frequent clonotype in two of eight donors was supplied by these HLA-C-restricted clonotypes. Cumulative frequency of public TCR beta family members discriminated carriers of CMV infection plus the relevant HLA type in this cohort and an independent approximately 340-donor cohort.

V lost 4 bases and J lost 0 bases; the stretch between them is 7 bases long. Via the germline V gene, CDR1 is MGHRA and CDR2 YSYEKL. Measured from the cysteine to the phenylalanine, the CDR3 is 15 residues long. The retained sequence is limited to the CDR3, 45 bases, with the frame set at the first base. Points on this clonotype: No antigen is known for it. No much larger clone exists at a distance of one base, and base qualities are not known.

In the paper's terms, the treatment or condition label means: in vitro stimulation with specific CMV peptide epitopes to enrich CMV-specific T cells. Sequenced using an Illumina HiSeq 1500. TCRdb applied fastp at Q25 and MiXCR to the public reads, then kept only in-frame beta chains. Records with the same CDR3 protein are collapsed into one entry carrying the most frequent genes and DNA. The sample data list approximately 300,000 distinct CDR3 sequences, and around 29% of these were observed just once. 20% of the sample rests with the top ten. The chain couples TRBV4-1 to TRBJ2-6; 6 matching bases give a weak D call of TRBD1. Sequences were derived from cultured PBMCs, sampled from culture after CMV antigen stimulation. This TCR came from a human donor in good health (CMV status not recorded). Some clones in this sample may be carry-over from other donors' samples. The nucleotide sequence is TGCGCCAGCAGCCGGGACATCTCTGGGGCCAACGTCCTGACTTTC. Its protein product is CASSRDISGANVLTF.